This T cell receptor (beta chain) was sequenced for a study of shared clonotypes between healthy human individuals. Overall study context: In total, the donors were a couple of women and three men aged 18 to 49. General observations from the study: Rarefaction analysis demonstrated incomplete sorted-subset sequencing notwithstanding large depth. Sampling covered nothing but blood. Tissue TCR repertoires likely differ from those found in blood. A handful of donors shared about 4.8% of their naive CD4 clonotypes.

TCRdb keeps only in-frame clones here, not all; method: immunoSEQ multiplex PCR. The sample consists of roughly 2.4 million clones, roughly 95% of them appearing once. Concerning this clone: The antigen is undetermined.

The germline V gene encodes CDR1 SGHRS and CDR2 YFSETQ. Trimming left V 4 bases short and J 2 bases short, with 10 bases between. CDR3 length: 14 residues. The sample was naive CD4+ T cells sorted from blood. The subset was: CD45RA+ positively selected. This rearrangement joins TRBV5-1 to TRBJ1-3; tentatively, D is TRBD1 (6 bases). This clonotype originated in a man in his late teens or twenties in good health. The CDR3 sequence: CASSEGGPGNTIYF. In DNA, the CDR3 is TGCGCCAGCAGCGAAGGGGGGCCTGGAAACACCATATATTTT.